A single sample is the source of the 8 T cell receptor beta chains below, sequenced in a study of cytomegalovirus exposure and HLA in healthy donors. A multiplex PCR was run with 60 Vbeta primers and 13 Jbeta primers. Using immunoSEQ multiplex PCR, the repertoire was profiled, and TCRdb retains in-frame clones only, with some absent. This table holds about 150,000 clones, 65% to 80% found once. The sequenced sample consisted of PBMCs. These receptors originate from a woman between 35 and 50 years old in good health and CMV-seronegative.

The chain employs TRBV10-1 and TRBJ2-1, with 10 bases lining up with TRBD2. The CDR3 is 15 residues long. V trimming: 4 bases; J trimming: 3 bases; junction bases outside the gene matches: 3. Germline values: CDR1 WNHNN, CDR2 SYGVQD (reference sequence). CDR3 amino acids: CASSGAGGFYNEQFF. DNA for the CDR3: TGCGCCAGCAGTGGAGCGGGGGGGTTCTACAATGAGCAGTTCTTC.

The table lists this clone with a count of one. V is TRBV6-4 and J is TRBJ2-7, with 8 bases lining up with TRBD2. V lost 6 bases, J lost 7 bases, and 14 bases stayed unmatched. The germline gives CDR1 MRHNA, CDR2 SNTAGT. The CDR3 spans 15 residues. The CDR3: CASSPSGPPPGEQYF. CDR3 nucleotides: TGTGCCAGCAGCCCTAGCGGGCCACCTCCTGGGGAGCAGTACTTC.

The V gene is TRBV11-3, the J gene TRBJ2-3; 9 positions match TRBD1. Germline loops: CDR1 SGHNT, CDR2 YENEEA. This CDR3 region has 14 residues. Unmatched junction bases numbered 11, after V lost 5 bases and J lost 11 bases. The DNA for the CDR3 is TGTGCCAGCAGCCCAAGGACAGGGGCGAGGTTGCAGTATTTT. It yields the protein CASSPRTGARLQYF.

This clone was detected once. The CDR3 DNA is TGTGCCTGGAGTCAGGGGGATAGCGGGAGGTACGAGCAGTACTTC. Translation: CAWSQGDSGRYEQYF. The V and J genes are TRBV30 and TRBJ2-7; 10 nucleotides match TRBD2. Germline values: CDR1 GTSNPN, CDR2 SVGIG (reference sequence). J gave up 4 bases and V 2 bases, and 8 bases lay outside the gene matches. The CDR3 spans 15 residues.

The table lists this clone with a few counts. The V and J genes are TRBV25-1 and TRBJ2-1; D is possibly TRBD2 (5 bases). The germline CDR1 and CDR2 sequences are MGHDK and SYGVNS. The CDR3 spans 14 residues. Trimming removed 5 bases from V and 2 bases from J, with 10 bases in between. CDR3 sequence: CASSRGEAYNEQFF. The CDR3 DNA is TGTGCCAGCAGTCGGGGTGAGGCCTACAATGAGCAGTTCTTC.

The V and J genes are TRBV5-1 and TRBJ1-5; D ambiguous. With 2 bases removed from V and 2 bases from J, the gap between germline ends came to 14 bases. Per germline, CDR1 SGHRS and CDR2 YFSETQ. This CDR3 contains 16 residues. CDR3 loop: CASSFRPLGGNQPQHF. The CDR3 nucleotides read TGCGCCAGCAGCTTCCGGCCCCTCGGGGGCAATCAGCCCCAGCATTTT.

The V and J genes are TRBV7-2 and TRBJ1-2; no clear D. Trimming left V 2 bases short and J 4 bases short, with 8 bases between. The CDR3 loop spans 13 amino acids. Germline V gene data show CDR1 as SGHTA and CDR2 as FQGNSA. The CDR3 spells CASSLPQIYGYTF. The CDR3 region has the DNA TGTGCCAGCAGCTTACCACAGATCTATGGCTACACCTTC.

The chain carries TRBV5-4 and TRBJ2-7; 7 bases align to TRBD1. The germline V gene encodes CDR1 SGHNT and CDR2 YYREEE (reference sequence). J gave up 4 bases and V 0 bases, and 7 bases lay outside the gene matches. This CDR3 has 15 amino acids. CDR3 sequence (DNA): TGTGCCAGCAGCTTGGGTTTCGACAGGGCGTACGAGCAGTACTTC. Protein product: CASSLGFDRAYEQYF.